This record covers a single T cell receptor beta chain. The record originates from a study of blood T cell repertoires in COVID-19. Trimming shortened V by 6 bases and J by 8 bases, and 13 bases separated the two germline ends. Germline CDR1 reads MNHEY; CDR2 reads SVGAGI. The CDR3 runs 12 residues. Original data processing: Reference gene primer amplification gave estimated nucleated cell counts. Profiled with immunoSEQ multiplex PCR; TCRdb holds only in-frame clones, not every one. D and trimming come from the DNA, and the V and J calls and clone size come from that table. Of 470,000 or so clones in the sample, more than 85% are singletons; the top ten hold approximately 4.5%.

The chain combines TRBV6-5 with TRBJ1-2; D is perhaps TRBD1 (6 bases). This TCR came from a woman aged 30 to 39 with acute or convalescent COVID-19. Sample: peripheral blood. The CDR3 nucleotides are TGTGCCAGCAGCCTGTGGGGGGGCGGCTACACCTTC. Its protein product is CASSLWGGGYTF.